The entry below describes one TCR beta chain. Its antigen is currently not known. Nothing much larger sits one base from this clone, and base qualities are not available. The CDR3 holds 16 amino acids from the cysteine to the phenylalanine. CDR3 DNA is the only sequence kept; it has 48 bases, read in frame from the first base. Reading the germline V gene (reference sequence) gives CDR1 SGHKS and CDR2 YYEKEE. V has 4 bases trimmed and J has 3 bases trimmed; junction bases matching no gene number 11. This specimen's time point label, per the study, means: new active TB diagnosis, blood taken before or within 7 days of starting treatment. Patients with active tuberculosis were defined as newly diagnosed, HIV-seronegative South African adults aged 18 years or older. Confirmation of active tuberculosis was based on positive sputum smear microscopy and/or a positive M. tuberculosis culture. Immunosequencing of unsorted cryopreserved PBMC covered, on average, around 97,000 T cells per clinical donor.

TCR libraries were generated with the immunoSEQ multiplex PCR assay, using TCR-beta and/or TCR-alpha/delta assays for each sample. Amplified TCR libraries were sequenced on the Illumina high-throughput platform. The study's processing was this. Clustering and dimensionality reduction were performed using pairwise TCRdist distances among GMM-specific receptors from ex vivo sorted or in vitro expanded T cells. Each clinical repertoire was scored by mean NN-distance, the average TCRdist to the nearest 10% of tetramer-positive reference sequences. GEM TCR motif frequency was computed as the fraction of unique TCRs matching known GEM sequences by V/J usage and CDR3 length. Active tuberculosis was classified by linear discriminant analysis with leave-one-out cross-validation, implemented in scikit-learn. The table comes from immuneACCESS by way of TCRdb, which keeps in-frame sequences with V and J called. Part of the clones is missing from these tables; in studies checked, under half for an unresolved V gene and the rest for unknown reasons. That table gives V, J and clone size, and the DNA gave D and trimming. The sample table contains about 35,000 clones; only one count was recorded for 92% of them. The ten biggest clones cover roughly 6.4% of the sample.

The data originate from a study of T cells in tuberculosis (dated by TCRdb to 2016 to 2019). For context, the study as a whole: In the study, CD1B tetramers and high-throughput TCR immunosequencing were combined to characterize T cells specific for the mycobacterial lipid antigen glucose monomycolate (GMM). PBMC from patients with active tuberculosis were archived either before the start of standard anti-tuberculosis treatment or within 7 days of starting that treatment. A South African clinical cohort compared IGRA-negative adolescents, IGRA-positive adolescents with latent tuberculosis and adults with active tuberculosis, some eleven per group.

Points the paper makes about the study in general: Clinical samples were chosen by availability of cryopreserved specimens, and active tuberculosis cases were adults while controls were adolescents. With the diverse GMM-specific repertoire as input, a classifier achieved roughly 89% accuracy (AUROC 0.90), whereas GEM motif frequencies as input gave 70% accuracy. Compared with IGRA-negative controls, TCR-alpha repertoires from active tuberculosis had smaller mean NN-distances to GMM-specific TCRs, which suggests that these TCRs underwent clonal expansion. The smaller NN-distances in active tuberculosis patients were driven in part by shorter CDR3-alpha lengths, while the difference seen for TCR-beta was not statistically significant.

This specimen consisted of PBMCs, obtained at tuberculosis diagnosis. The clonotype was recovered from an adult with tuberculosis. Some clones in this sample may be carry-over from other donors' samples. The chain is encoded by TRBV5-5 joined to TRBJ2-7; 9 central nucleotides agree with TRBD1. This receptor has the CDR3 CASSKVGGTGIYEQYF. The nucleotides are TGTGCCAGCAGCAAAGTGGGCGGGACAGGGATCTACGAGCAGTACTTC.